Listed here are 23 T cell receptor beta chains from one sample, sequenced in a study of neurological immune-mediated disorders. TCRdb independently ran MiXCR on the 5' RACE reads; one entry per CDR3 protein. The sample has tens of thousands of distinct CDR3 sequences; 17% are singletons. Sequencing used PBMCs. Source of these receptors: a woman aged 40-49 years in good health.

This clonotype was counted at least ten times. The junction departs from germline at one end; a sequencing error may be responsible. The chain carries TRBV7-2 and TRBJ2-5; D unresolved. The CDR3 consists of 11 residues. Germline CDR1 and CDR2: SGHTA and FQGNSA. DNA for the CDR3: TGTGCCAGCAGCTCCGCTCTGAGGTCTCACTTC. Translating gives CASSSALRSHF.

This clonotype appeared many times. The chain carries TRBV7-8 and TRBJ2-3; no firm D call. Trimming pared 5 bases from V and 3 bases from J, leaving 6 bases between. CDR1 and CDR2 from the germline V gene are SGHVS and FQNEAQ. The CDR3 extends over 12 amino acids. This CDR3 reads CASSPQTDTQYF. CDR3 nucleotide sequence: TGTGCCAGCAGCCCACAAACAGATACGCAGTATTTT.

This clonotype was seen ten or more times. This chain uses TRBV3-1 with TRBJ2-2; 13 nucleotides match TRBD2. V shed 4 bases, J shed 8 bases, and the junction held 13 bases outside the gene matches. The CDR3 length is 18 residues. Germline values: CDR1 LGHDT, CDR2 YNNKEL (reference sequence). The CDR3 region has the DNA TGTGCCAGCAGCCGTATGATCGGACTAGCGGGGGTCTCGGGGGAGCTGTTTTTT. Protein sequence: CASSRMIGLAGVSGELFF.

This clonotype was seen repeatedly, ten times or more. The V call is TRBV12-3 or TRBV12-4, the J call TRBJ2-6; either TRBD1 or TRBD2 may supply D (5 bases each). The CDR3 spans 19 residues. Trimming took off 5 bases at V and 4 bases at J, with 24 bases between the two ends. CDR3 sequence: CASSKGRPGDLLGANVLTF. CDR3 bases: TGTGCCAGCAGTAAAGGACGGCCCGGGGACCTTCTGGGGGCCAACGTCCTGACTTTC.

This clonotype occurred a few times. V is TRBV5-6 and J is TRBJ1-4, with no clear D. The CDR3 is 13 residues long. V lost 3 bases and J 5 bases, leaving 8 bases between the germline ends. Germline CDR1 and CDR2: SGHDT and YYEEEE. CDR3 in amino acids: CASSSGPNEKLFF. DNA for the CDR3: TGTGCCAGCAGCTCCGGCCCAAATGAAAAACTGTTTTTT.

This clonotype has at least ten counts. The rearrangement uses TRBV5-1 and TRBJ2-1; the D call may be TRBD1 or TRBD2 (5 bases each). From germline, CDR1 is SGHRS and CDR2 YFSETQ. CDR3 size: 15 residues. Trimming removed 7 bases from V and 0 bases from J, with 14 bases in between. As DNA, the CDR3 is TGCGCCAGCTCCCTCGAGGGGATCTCCTACAATGAGCAGTTCTTC. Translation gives CASSLEGISYNEQFF.

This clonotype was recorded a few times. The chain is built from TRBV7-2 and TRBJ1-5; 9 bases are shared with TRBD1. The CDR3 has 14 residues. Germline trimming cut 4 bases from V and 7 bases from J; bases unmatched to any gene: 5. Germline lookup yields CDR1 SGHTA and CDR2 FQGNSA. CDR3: CASSYTGTGQPQHF. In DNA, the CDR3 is TGTGCCAGCAGCTACACAGGGACAGGGCAGCCCCAGCATTTT.

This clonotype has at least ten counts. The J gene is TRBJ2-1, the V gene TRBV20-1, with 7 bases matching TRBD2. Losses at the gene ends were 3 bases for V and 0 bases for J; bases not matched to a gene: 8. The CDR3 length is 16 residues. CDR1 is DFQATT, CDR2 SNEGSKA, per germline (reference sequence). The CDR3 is CSARDPSGVSYNEQFF. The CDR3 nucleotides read TGCAGTGCTAGGGACCCTAGCGGTGTCTCCTACAATGAGCAGTTCTTC.

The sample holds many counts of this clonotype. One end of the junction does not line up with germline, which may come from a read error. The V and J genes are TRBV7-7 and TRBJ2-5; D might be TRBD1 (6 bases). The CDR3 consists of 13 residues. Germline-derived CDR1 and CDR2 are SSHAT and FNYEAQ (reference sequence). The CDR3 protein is CASSLDSEETQYF. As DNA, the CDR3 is TGTGCTAGCAGCTTGGACAGTGAAGAGACCCAGTACTTC.

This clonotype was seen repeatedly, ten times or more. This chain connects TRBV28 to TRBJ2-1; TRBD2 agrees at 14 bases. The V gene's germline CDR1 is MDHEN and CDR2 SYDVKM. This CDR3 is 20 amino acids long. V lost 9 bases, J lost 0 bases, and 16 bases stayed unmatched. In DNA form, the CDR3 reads TGTGCCAGTACGGGCCCGGGACTAGCGGGGGCGCGACTCTCCTACAATGAGCAGTTCTTC. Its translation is CASTGPGLAGARLSYNEQFF.

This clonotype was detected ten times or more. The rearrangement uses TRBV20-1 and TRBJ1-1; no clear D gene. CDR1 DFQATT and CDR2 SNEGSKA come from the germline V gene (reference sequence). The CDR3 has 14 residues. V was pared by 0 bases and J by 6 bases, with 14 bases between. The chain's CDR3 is CSAREKGWAAEAFF. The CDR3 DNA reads TGCAGTGCTAGAGAAAAGGGATGGGCCGCTGAAGCTTTCTTT.

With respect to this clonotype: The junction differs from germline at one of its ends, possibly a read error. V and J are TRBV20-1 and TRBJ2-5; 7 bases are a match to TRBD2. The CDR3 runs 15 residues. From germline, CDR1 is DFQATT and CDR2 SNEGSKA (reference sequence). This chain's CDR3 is CSAPLLAEVQETKYF. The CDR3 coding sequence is TGCAGTGCTCCCCTGCTAGCGGAGGTCCAAGAGACCAAGTACTTC.

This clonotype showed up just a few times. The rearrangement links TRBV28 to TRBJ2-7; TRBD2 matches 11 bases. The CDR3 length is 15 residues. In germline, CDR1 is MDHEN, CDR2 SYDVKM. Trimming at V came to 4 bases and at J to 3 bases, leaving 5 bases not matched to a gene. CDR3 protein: CASSSSGGPYYEQYV. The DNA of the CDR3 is TGTGCCAGCAGTTCTAGCGGGGGGCCATACTACGAGCAGTACGTC.

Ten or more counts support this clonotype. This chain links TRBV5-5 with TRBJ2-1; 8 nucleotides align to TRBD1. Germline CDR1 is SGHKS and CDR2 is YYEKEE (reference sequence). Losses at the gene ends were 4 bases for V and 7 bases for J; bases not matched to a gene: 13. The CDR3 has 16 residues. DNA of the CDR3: TGTGCCAGCAGCAGCTCTTCGACAGGGGACAATAATGAGCAGTTCTTC. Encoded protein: CASSSSSTGDNNEQFF.

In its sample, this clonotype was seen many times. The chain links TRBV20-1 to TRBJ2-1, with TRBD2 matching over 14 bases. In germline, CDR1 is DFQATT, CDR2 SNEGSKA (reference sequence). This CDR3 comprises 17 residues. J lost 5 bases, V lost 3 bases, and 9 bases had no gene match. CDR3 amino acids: CSASAGTSGGLDNEQFF. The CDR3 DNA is TGCAGTGCTAGCGCCGGGACTAGCGGGGGACTAGACAATGAGCAGTTCTTC.

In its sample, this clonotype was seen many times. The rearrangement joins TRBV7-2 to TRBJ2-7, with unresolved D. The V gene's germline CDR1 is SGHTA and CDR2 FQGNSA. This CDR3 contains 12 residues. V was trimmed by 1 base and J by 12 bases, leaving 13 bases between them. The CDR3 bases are TGTGCCAGCAGCTTAGATGTCGGAGTGCTGTACTTC. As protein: CASSLDVGVLYF.

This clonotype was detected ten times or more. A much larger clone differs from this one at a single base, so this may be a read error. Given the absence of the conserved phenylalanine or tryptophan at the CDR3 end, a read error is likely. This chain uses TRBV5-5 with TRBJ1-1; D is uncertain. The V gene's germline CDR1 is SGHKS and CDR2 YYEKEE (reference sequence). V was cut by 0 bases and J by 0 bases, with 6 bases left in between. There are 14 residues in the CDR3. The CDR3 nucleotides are TGTGCCAGCAGCTTGGGGCAGATGAACACTGAAGCTTTCTTG. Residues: CASSLGQMNTEAFL.

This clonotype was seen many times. CDR3 nucleotides: TGCAGTGCGCCCACAGACACTGAAGCTTTCTTT. Its translation is CSAPTDTEAFF. The chain carries TRBV20-1 and TRBJ1-1; the D is unclear. The V gene's germline CDR1 is DFQATT and CDR2 SNEGSKA (reference sequence). The CDR3 length is 11 residues. V shed 6 bases and J shed 3 bases, with 8 bases lying between them.

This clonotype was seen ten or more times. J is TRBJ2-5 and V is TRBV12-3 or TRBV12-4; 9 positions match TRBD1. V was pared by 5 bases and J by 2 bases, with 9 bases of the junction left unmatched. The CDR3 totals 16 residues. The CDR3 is CASSVGTGSAQETQYF. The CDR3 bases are TGTGCCAGCAGTGTCGGGACAGGGTCTGCGCAAGAGACCCAGTACTTC.

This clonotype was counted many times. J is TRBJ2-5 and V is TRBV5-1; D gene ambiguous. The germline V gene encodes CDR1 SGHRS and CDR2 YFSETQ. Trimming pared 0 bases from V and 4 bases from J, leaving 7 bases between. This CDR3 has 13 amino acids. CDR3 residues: CASSLEAGETQYF. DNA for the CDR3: TGCGCCAGCAGCTTGGAGGCAGGAGAGACCCAGTACTTC.

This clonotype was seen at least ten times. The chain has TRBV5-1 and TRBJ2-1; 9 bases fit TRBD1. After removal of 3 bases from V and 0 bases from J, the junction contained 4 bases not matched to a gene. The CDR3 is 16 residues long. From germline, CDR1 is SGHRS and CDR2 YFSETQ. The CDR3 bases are TGCGCCAGCAGCTGGGGGACAGGGAGCTCCTACAATGAGCAGTTCTTC. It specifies CASSWGTGSSYNEQFF.

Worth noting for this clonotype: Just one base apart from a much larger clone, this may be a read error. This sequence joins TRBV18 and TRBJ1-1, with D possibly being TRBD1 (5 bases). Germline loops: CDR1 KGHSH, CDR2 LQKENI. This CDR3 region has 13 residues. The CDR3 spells CARSRAGVSEAFF. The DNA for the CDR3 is TGTGCCAGATCACGGGCGGGGGTGTCTGAAGCTTTCTTT.

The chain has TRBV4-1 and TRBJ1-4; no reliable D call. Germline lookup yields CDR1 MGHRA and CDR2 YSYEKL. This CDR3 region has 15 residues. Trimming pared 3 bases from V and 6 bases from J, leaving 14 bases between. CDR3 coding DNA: TGCGCCAGCAGCCATCCCAGGTGGGGTGATGAAAAACTGTTTTTT. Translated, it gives CASSHPRWGDEKLFF.